Presented here are 7 T cell receptor beta chains from one specimen sequenced in a study of CD8 T cells in ankylosing spondylitis. TCRdb re-derived calls from the 5' RACE reads in MiXCR, one entry per CDR3 protein. This table has approximately 40,000 distinct CDR3 sequences, 5.5% to 7.5% appearing once. Sequencing was performed on blood, either unsorted or a sorted T cell fraction (not recorded which). Receptors were obtained from a male donor with ankylosing spondylitis or in good health (not recorded which).

This clonotype was found many times. No conserved phenylalanine or tryptophan is present at the end of the CDR3, so a read error is the likely explanation. V is TRBV5-1 and J is TRBJ1-2; D may be TRBD1 (5 bases). V was shortened by 3 bases and J by 4 bases, with 13 bases between the two germline ends. The CDR3 spans 14 residues. Looked up from germline, CDR1 is SGHRS and CDR2 is YFSETQ. The CDR3 sequence: CASSYDRGAYGYTL. In DNA form, the CDR3 reads TGCGCCAGCAGCTACGACCGAGGGGCCTATGGCTACACCCTC.

This clonotype was detected many times. The V and J genes are TRBV3-1 and TRBJ2-3, with 10 nucleotides matching TRBD2. This CDR3 is built from 15 residues. Germline V gene lookup returns CDR1 LGHDT and CDR2 YNNKEL (reference sequence). V was clipped by 6 bases and J by 2 bases; unmatched bases: 5. The CDR3 sequence is CASRKRGGLTDTQYF. In DNA, the CDR3 is TGTGCCAGCAGGAAGCGGGGGGGCCTCACAGATACGCAGTATTTT.

This clonotype turned up a few times. The rearrangement uses TRBV14 and TRBJ1-1; TRBD1 is a possible D gene (5 bases). The germline V gene encodes CDR1 SGHDN and CDR2 FVKESK. The CDR3 is made up of 15 amino acids. Trimming left V 1 base short and J 5 bases short, with 14 bases between. The DNA for the CDR3 is TGTGCCAGCAGCCAAGCTTTAGGGACGTGGACTGAAGCTTTCTTT. Amino acid sequence: CASSQALGTWTEAFF.

This clonotype was found many times. The rearrangement links TRBV5-1 to TRBJ2-7; weak D call: TRBD2 (6 bases). V lost 7 bases, J lost 1 base, and 15 bases lay in between. In germline, CDR1 is SGHRS, CDR2 YFSETQ. The CDR3 spans 14 residues. CDR3 in DNA: TGCGCCAGCTGGGCGGGGAGAGGTTCCTACGAGCAGTACTTC. This encodes CASWAGRGSYEQYF.

In its sample, this clonotype was seen many times. The chain couples TRBV12-3 or TRBV12-4 to TRBJ1-1, with D possibly TRBD1 on 5 matching bases. The CDR3 runs to 14 residues. Between the trimmed V and J ends, which lost 4 bases and 1 base, there was a span of 10 bases. The CDR3 here is CASSWGGANTEAFF. Written as DNA, the CDR3 is TGTGCCAGCAGTTGGGGAGGGGCGAACACTGAAGCTTTCTTT.

The sample holds many counts of this clonotype. This chain uses TRBV12-3 or TRBV12-4 with TRBJ2-4; the D call may be TRBD1 or TRBD2 (5 bases each). The CDR3 is 14 residues long. V shed 3 bases and J shed 6 bases, with 12 bases lying between them. CDR3 bases: TGTGCCAGCAGTTTCAGGGAGTCGGGAAACATTCAGTACTTC. Its translation is CASSFRESGNIQYF.

This clonotype was picked up many times. The J gene is TRBJ2-7, the V gene TRBV5-1; TRBD2 matches at 7 bases. Trimming removed 4 bases from V and 1 base from J; junction bases left unmatched: 5. This CDR3 comprises 14 residues. Germline loops: CDR1 SGHRS, CDR2 YFSETQ. The CDR3 DNA is TGCGCCAGCAGCCCGGCTAGCGGTTCCTACGAGCAGTACTTC. Protein product: CASSPASGSYEQYF.